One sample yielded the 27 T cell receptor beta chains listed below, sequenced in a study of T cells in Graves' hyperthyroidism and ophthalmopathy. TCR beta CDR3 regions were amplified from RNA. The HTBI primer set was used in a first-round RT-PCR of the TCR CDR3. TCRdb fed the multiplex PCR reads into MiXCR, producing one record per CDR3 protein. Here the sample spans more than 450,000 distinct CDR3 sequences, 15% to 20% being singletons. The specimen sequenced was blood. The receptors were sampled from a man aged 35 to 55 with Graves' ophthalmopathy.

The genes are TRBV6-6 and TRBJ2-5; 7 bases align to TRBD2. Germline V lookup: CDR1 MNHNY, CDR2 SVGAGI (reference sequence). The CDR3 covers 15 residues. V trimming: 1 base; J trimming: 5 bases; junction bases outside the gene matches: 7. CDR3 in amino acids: CASSYWSSGGETQYF. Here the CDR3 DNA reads TGTGCCAGCAGTTACTGGTCTAGCGGTGGTGAGACCCAGTACTTC.

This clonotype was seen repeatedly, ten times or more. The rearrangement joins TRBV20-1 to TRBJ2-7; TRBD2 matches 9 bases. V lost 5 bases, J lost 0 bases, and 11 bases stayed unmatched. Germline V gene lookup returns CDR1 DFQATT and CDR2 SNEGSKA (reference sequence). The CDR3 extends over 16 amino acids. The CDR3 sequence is CSAQTLGGRASYEQYF. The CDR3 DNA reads TGCAGTGCTCAAACTCTTGGCGGGAGGGCCTCCTACGAGCAGTACTTC.

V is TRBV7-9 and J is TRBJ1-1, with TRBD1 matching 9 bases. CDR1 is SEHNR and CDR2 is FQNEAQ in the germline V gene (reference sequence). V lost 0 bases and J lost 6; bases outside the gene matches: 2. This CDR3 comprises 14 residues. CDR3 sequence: CASSLAGTGSEAFF. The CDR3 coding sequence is TGTGCCAGCAGCTTAGCCGGGACAGGGTCTGAAGCTTTCTTT.

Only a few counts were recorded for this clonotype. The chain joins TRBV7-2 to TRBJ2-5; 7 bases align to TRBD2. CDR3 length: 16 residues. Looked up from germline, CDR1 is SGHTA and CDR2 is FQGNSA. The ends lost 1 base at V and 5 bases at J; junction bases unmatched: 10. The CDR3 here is CASSLGSWGRAETQYF. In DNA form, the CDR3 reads TGTGCCAGCAGCTTAGGTTCCTGGGGGAGGGCGGAGACCCAGTACTTC. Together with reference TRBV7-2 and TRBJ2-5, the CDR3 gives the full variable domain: GAGVSQSPSNKVTEKGKDVELRCDPISGHTALYWYRQSLGQGLEFLIYFQGNSAPDKSGLPSDRFSAERTGGSVSTLTIQRTQQEDSAVYLCASSLGSWGRAETQYFGPGTRLLVL.

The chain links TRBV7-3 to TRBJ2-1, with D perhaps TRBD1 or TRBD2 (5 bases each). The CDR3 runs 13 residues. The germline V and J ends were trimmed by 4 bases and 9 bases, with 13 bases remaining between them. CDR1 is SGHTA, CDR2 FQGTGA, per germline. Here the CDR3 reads CASSSGPSGEQFF. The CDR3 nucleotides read TGTGCCAGCAGCTCGGGACCATCGGGTGAGCAGTTCTTC.

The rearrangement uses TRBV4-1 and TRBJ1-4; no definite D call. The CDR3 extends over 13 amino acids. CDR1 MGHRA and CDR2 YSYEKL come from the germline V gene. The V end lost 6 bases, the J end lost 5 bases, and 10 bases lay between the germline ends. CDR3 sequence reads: CASRQTANEKLFF. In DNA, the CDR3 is TGCGCCAGCAGGCAAACGGCGAATGAAAAACTGTTTTTT.

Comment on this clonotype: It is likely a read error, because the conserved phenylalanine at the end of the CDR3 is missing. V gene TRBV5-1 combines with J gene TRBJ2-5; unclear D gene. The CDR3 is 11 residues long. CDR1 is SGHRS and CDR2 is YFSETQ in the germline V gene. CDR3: CASRDQETQYL. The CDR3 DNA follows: TGTGCCAGCAGAGATCAGGAGACCCAGTACCTC.

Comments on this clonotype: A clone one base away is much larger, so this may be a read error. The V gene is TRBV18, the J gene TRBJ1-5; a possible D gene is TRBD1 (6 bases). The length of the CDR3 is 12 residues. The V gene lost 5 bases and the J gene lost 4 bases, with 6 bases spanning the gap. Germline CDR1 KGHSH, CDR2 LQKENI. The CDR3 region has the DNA TGTGCCAGCTCAGACAGGAATCAGCCCCAGCATTTT. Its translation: CASSDRNQPQHF.

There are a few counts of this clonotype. CDR3 amino acids: CASSSGARALNSPLHF. The CDR3 bases are TGTGCCAGCTCATCAGGGGCTCGGGCCCTTAATTCACCCCTCCACTTT. This chain uses TRBV18 with TRBJ1-6; the D gene is possibly TRBD1 (6 bases). The CDR3 totals 16 residues. Germline V gene data show CDR1 as KGHSH and CDR2 as LQKENI. Trimming shortened V by 5 bases and J by 6 bases, and 17 bases separated the two germline ends.

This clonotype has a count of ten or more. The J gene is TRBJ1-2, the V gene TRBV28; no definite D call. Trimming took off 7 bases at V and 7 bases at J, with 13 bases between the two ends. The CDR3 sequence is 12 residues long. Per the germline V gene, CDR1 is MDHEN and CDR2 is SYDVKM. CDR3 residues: CASTGVLAGYTF. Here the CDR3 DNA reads TGTGCCAGCACCGGGGTTTTGGCTGGCTACACCTTC.

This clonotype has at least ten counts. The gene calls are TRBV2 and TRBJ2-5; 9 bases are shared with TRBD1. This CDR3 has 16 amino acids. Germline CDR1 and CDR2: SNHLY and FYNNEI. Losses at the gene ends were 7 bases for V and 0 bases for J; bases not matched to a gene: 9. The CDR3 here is CASIRDRERYQETQYF. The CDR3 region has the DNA TGTGCCAGCATCCGGGACAGGGAACGGTACCAAGAGACCCAGTACTTC.

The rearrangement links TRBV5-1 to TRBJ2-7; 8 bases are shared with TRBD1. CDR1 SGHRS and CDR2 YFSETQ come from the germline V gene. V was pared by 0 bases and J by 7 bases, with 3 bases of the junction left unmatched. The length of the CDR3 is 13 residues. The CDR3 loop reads CASSLARQGEQYF. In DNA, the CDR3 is TGCGCCAGCAGCTTGGCGCGACAGGGGGAGCAGTACTTC.

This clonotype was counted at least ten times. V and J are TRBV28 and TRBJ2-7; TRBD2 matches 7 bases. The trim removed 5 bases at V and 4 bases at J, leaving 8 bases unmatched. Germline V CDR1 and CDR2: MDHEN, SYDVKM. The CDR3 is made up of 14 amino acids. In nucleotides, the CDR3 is TGTGCCAGCAGTCCATCCGGGACTACGTACGAGCAGTACTTC. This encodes CASSPSGTTYEQYF. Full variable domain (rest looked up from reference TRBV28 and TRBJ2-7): DVKVTQSSRYLVKRTGEKVFLECVQDMDHENMFWYRQDPGLGLRLIYFSYDVKMKEKGDIPEGYSVSREKKERFSLILESASTNQTSMYLCASSPSGTTYEQYFGPGTRLTVT.

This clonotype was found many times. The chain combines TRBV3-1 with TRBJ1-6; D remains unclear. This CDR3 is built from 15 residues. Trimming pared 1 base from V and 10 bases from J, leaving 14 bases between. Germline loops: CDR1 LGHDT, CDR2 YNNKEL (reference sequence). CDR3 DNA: TGTGCCAGCAGCCAAGGGCAGGACCTCAGGTCACCCCTCCACTTT. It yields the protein CASSQGQDLRSPLHF. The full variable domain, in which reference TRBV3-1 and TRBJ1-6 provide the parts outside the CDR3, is DTAVSQTPKYLVTQMGNDKSIKCEQNLGHDTMYWYKQDSKKFLKIMFSYNNKELIINETVPNRFSPKSPDKAHLNLHINSLELGDSAVYFCASSQGQDLRSPLHFGNGTRLTVT.

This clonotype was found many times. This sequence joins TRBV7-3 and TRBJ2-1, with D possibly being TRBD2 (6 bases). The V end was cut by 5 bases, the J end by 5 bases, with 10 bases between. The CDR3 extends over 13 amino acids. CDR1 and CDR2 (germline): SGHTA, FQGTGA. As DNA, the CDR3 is TGTGCCAGCAGCGGCGGGAACGACAATGAGCAGTTCTTC. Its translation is CASSGGNDNEQFF.

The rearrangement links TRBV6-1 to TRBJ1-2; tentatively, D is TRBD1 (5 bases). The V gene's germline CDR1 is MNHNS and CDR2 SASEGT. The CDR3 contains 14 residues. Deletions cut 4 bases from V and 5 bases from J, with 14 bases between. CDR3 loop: CASSGGDLLYGYTF. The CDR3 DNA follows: TGTGCCAGCAGTGGAGGGGATCTACTATATGGCTACACCTTC.

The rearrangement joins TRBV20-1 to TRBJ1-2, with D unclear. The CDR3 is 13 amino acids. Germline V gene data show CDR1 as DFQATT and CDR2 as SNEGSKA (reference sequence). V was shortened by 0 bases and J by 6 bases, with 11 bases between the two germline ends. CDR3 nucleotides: TGCAGTGCTAGAGATATCCGAGAGGATGGCTACACCTTC. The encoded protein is CSARDIREDGYTF.

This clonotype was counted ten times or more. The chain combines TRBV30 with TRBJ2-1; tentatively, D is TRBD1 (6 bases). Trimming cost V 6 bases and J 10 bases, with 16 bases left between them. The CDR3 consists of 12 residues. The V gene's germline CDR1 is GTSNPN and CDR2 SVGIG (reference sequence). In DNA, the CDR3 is TGTGCCTGCAACGCAGGGGCGCGAGAGCAGTTCTTC. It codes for CACNAGAREQFF.

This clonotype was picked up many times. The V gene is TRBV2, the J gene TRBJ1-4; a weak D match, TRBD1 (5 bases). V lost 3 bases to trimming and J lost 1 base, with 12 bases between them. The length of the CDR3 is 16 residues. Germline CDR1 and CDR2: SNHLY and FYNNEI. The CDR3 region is CASSDSRGGTNEKLFF. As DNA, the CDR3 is TGTGCCAGCAGTGATAGTAGGGGTGGAACTAATGAAAAACTGTTTTTT.

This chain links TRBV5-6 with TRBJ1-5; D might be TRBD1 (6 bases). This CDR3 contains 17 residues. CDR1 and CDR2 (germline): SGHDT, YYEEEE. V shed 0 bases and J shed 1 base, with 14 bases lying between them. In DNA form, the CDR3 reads TGTGCCAGCAGCTTGGGTCAGGGGCGTAGGAGCAATCAGCCCCAGCATTTT. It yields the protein CASSLGQGRRSNQPQHF.

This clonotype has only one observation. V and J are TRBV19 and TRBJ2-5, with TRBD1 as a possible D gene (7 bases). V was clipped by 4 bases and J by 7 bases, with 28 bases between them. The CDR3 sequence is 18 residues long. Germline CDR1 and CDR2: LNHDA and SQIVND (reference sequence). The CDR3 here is CASSTLVGAGTQGGTQYF. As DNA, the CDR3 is TGTGCCAGTAGTACCCTAGTGGGAGCCGGGACCCAGGGGGGGACCCAGTACTTC.

The CDR3, as DNA: TGTGCCAGCAGATCCGACAGGGGGCCGAGCGAGCAGTACTTC. Encoded protein: CASRSDRGPSEQYF. V gene TRBV5-5 combines with J gene TRBJ2-7, with 10 bases lining up with TRBD1. The CDR3 runs to 14 residues. CDR1 and CDR2 from the germline V gene are SGHKS and YYEKEE (reference sequence). Losses at the gene ends were 5 bases for V and 6 bases for J; bases not matched to a gene: 8.

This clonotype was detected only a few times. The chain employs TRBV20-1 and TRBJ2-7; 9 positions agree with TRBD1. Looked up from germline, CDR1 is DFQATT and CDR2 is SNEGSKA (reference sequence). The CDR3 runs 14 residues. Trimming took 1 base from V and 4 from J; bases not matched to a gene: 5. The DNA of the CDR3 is TGCAGTGCTAGAGGGGGACAGGGAGGGTACGAGCAGTACTTC. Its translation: CSARGGQGGYEQYF.

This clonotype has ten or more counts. Here the CDR3 DNA reads TGTGCCAGCAGCTTAGAGGCTGATTCCTACAATGAGCAGTTCTTC. Its translation is CASSLEADSYNEQFF. The genes are TRBV7-2 and TRBJ2-1; D is unresolved. With 1 base removed from V and 1 base from J, the gap between germline ends came to 8 bases. The CDR3 extends over 15 amino acids. The germline V gene encodes CDR1 SGHTA and CDR2 FQGNSA.

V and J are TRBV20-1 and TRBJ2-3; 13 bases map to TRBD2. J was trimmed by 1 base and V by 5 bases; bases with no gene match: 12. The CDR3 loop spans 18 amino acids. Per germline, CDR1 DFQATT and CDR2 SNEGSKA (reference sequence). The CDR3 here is CSARMGLAGKGGTDTQYF. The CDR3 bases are TGCAGTGCTCGCATGGGACTAGCGGGAAAGGGGGGCACAGATACGCAGTATTTT.

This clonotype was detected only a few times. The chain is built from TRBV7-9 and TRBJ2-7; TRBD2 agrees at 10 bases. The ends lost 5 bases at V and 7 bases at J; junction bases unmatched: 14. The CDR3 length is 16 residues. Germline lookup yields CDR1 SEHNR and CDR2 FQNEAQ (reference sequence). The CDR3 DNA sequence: TGTGCCAGCAGCCAAACTAGCGGGACTCAGAAGAGGGAGCAGTACTTC. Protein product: CASSQTSGTQKREQYF.

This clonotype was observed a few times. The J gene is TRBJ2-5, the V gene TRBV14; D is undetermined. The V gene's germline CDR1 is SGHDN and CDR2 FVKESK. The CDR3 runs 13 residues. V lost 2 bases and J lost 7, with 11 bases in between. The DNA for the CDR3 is TGTGCCAGCAGCCAACTCCCTGTAGGGACCCAGTACTTC. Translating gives CASSQLPVGTQYF.